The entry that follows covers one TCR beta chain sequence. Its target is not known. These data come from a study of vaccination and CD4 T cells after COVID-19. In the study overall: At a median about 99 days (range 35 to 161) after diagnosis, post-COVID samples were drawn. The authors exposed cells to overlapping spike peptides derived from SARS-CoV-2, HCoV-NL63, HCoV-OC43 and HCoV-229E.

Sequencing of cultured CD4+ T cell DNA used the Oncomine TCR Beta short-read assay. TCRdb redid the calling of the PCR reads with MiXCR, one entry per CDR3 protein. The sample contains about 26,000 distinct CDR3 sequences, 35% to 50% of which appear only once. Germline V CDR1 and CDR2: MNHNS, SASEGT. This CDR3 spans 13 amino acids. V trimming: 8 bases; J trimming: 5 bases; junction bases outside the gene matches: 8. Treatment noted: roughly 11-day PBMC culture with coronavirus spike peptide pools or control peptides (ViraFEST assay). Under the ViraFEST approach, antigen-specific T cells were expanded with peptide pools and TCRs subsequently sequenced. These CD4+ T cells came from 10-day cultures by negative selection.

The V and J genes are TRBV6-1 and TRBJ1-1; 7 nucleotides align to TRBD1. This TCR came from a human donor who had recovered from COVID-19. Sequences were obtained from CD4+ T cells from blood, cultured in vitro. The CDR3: CASFKPQGTEAFF. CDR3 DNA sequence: TGTGCCAGCTTCAAACCACAGGGGACTGAAGCTTTCTTT.